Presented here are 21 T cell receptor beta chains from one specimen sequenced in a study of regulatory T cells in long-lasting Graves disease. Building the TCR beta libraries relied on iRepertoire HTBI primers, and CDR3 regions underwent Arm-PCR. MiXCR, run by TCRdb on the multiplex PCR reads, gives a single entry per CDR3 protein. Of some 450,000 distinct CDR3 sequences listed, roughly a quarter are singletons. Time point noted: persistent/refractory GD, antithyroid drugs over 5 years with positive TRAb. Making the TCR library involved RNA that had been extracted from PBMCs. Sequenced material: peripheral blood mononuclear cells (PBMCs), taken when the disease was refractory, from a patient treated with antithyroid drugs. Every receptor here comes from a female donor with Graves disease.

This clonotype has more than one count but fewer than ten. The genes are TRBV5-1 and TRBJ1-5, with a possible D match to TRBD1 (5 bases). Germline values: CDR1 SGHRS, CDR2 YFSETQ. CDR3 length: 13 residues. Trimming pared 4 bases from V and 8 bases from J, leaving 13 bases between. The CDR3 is CASSVDGTKPQHF. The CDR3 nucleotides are TGCGCCAGCAGCGTAGACGGGACGAAGCCCCAGCATTTT.

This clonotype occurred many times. Here the CDR3 DNA reads TGTGCCAGCAGTTACTCGAGGGGGGCTAGCGGTAGGGAGACCCAGTACTTC. This sequence encodes CASSYSRGASGRETQYF. The rearrangement links TRBV6-2 or TRBV6-3 to TRBJ2-5; possibly TRBD2 for D (7 bases). This CDR3 has 17 residues. Deletions cut 0 bases from V and 5 bases from J, with 19 bases between. Germline CDR1 and CDR2: MNHEY and SVGEGT.

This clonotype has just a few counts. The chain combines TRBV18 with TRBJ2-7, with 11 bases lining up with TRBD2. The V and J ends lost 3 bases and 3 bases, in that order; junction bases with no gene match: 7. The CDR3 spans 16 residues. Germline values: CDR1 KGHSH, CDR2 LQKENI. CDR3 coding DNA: TGTGCCAGCTCACCTACCCCCGGGACTAGCGGCTACGAGCAGTACTTC. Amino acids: CASSPTPGTSGYEQYF.

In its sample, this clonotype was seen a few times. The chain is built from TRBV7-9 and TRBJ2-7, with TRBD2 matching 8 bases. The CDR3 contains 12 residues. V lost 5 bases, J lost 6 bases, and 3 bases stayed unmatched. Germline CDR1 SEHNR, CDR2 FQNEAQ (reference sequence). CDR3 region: CASSHSGIEQYF. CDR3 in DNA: TGTGCCAGCAGCCATAGCGGGATCGAGCAGTACTTC. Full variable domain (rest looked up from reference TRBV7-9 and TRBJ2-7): DTGVSQNPRHKITKRGQNVTFRCDPISEHNRLYWYRQTLGQGPEFLTYFQNEAQLEKSRLLSDRFSAERPKGSFSTLEIQRTEQGDSAMYLCASSHSGIEQYFGPGTRLTVT.

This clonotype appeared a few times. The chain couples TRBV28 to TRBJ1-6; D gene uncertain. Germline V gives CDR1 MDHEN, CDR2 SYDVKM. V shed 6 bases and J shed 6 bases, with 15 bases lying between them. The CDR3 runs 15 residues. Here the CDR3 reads CASSYTWWGNSPLHF. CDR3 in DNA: TGTGCCAGCAGCTACACCTGGTGGGGTAATTCACCCCTCCACTTT.

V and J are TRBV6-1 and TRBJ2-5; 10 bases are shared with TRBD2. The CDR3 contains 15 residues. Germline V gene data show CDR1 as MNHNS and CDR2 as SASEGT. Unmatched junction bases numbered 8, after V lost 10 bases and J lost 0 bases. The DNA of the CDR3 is TGTGCCACCACCGCTAGCGGGGGTTACCAAGAGACCCAGTACTTC. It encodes CATTASGGYQETQYF.

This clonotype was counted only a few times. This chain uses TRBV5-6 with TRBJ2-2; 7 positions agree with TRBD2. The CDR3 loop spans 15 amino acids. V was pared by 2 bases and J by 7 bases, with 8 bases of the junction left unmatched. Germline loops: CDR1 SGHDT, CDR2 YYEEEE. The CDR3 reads CASSFRRELVGELFF. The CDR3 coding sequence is TGTGCCAGCAGCTTCCGGCGGGAGCTGGTCGGGGAGCTGTTTTTT.

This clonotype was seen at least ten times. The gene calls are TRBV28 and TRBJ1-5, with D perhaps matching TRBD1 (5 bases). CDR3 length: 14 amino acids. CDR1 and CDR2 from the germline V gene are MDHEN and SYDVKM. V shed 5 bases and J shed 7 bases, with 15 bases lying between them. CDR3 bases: TGTGCCAGCAGTATTCAGGGATCACGCCAGCCCCAGCATTTT. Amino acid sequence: CASSIQGSRQPQHF.

Here the CDR3 reads CASSSTGPTDTQYF. The CDR3 DNA reads TGTGCCAGCAGCTCGACAGGTCCTACAGATACGCAGTATTTT. The chain employs TRBV7-9 and TRBJ2-3, with D tentatively TRBD1 (6 bases). The CDR3 runs 14 residues. With 4 bases removed from V and 3 bases from J, the gap between germline ends came to 11 bases. Germline assignment: CDR1 SEHNR and CDR2 FQNEAQ (reference sequence).

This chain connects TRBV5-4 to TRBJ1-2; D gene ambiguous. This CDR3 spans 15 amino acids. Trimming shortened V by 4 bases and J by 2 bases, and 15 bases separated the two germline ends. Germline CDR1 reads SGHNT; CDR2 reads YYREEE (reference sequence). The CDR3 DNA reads TGTGCCAGCAGCCCCACCCTTGGTCTAAACTATGGCTACACCTTC. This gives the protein CASSPTLGLNYGYTF.

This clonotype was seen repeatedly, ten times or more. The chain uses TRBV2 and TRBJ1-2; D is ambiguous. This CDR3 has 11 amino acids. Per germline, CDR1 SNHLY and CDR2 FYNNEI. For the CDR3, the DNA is TGTGCATGGGCTAAAGAGAGGGGCTACACCTTC. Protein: CAWAKERGYTF. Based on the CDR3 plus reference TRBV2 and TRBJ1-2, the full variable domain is EPEVTQTPSHQVTQMGQEVILRCVPISNHLYFYWYRQILGQKVEFLVSFYNNEISEKSEIFDDQFSVERPDGSNFTLKIRSTKLEDSAMYFCAWAKERGYTFGSGTRLTVV.

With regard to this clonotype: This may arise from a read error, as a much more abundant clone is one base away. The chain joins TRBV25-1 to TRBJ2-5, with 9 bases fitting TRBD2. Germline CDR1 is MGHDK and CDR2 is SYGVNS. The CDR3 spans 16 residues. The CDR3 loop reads CASNERNSGSKETQYF. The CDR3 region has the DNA TGTGCCAGCAATGAACGAAATAGCGGGAGCAAAGAGACCCAGTACTTC.

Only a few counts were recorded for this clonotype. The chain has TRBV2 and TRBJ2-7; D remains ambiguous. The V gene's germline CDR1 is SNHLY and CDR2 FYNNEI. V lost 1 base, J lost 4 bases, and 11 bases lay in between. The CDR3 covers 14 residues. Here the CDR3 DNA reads TGTGCCAGCAGTGAAGGAACATACTATTACGAGCAGTACTTC. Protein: CASSEGTYYYEQYF.

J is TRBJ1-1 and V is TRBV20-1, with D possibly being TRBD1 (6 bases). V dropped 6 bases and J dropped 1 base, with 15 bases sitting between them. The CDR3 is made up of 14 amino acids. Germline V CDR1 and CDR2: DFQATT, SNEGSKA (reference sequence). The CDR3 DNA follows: TGCAGTGCGCCGGGCAGGGGCGGGAACACTGAAGCTTTCTTT. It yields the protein CSAPGRGGNTEAFF.

DNA of the CDR3: TGCAGTGCGGAACTAGCGGGAGCCCTTACCTACGAGCAGTACTTC. It encodes CSAELAGALTYEQYF. The chain carries TRBV20-1 and TRBJ2-7; 11 bases match TRBD2. CDR3 length: 15 amino acids. Germline loops: CDR1 DFQATT, CDR2 SNEGSKA (reference sequence). V shed 6 bases and J 2 bases; nucleotides not matched to a gene: 9.

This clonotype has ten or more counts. The CDR3 region is CASSSSWDGLSEQYF. The CDR3 DNA reads as TGTGCCAGCAGTTCCTCCTGGGACGGACTATCCGAGCAGTACTTC. This chain uses TRBV28 with TRBJ2-7; D perhaps matches TRBD2 (6 bases). CDR3 length equals 15 residues. Germline loops: CDR1 MDHEN, CDR2 SYDVKM. V lost 4 bases and J lost 6, with 19 bases in between.

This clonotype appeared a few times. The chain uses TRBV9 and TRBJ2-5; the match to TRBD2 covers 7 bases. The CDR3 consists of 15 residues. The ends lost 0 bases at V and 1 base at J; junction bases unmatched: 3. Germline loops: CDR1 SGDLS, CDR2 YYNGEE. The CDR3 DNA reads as TGTGCCAGCAGCGTAGCGGGACTACCCCAAGAGACCCAGTACTTC. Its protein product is CASSVAGLPQETQYF.

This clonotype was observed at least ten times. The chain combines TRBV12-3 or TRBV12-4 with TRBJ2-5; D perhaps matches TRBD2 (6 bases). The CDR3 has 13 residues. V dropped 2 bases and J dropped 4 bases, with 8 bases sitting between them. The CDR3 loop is CASSLSGVETQYF. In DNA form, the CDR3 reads TGTGCCAGCAGTTTATCGGGAGTAGAGACCCAGTACTTC.

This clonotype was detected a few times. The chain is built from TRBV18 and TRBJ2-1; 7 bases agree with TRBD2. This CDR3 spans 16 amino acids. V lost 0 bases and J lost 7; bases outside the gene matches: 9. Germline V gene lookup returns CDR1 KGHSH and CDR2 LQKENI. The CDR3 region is CASSPPSGNVGNEQFF. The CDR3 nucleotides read TGTGCCAGCTCACCACCGAGCGGGAACGTGGGGAATGAGCAGTTCTTC.

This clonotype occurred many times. This CDR3 is CASIYGGAGDYEQYF. The CDR3, as DNA: TGTGCCAGCATCTACGGGGGGGCAGGAGACTACGAGCAGTACTTC. The rearrangement joins TRBV6-1 to TRBJ2-7; TRBD2 matches 8 bases. With V trimmed by 7 bases and J by 3 bases, 11 bases remained unmatched. This CDR3 is built from 15 residues. In germline, CDR1 is MNHNS, CDR2 SASEGT.

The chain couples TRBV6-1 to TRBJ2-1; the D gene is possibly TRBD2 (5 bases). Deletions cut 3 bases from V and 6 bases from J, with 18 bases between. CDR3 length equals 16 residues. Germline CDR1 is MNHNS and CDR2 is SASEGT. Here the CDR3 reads CASSDFFGLAGNEQFF. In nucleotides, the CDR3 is TGTGCCAGCAGTGATTTTTTCGGGCTAGCCGGCAATGAGCAGTTCTTC.